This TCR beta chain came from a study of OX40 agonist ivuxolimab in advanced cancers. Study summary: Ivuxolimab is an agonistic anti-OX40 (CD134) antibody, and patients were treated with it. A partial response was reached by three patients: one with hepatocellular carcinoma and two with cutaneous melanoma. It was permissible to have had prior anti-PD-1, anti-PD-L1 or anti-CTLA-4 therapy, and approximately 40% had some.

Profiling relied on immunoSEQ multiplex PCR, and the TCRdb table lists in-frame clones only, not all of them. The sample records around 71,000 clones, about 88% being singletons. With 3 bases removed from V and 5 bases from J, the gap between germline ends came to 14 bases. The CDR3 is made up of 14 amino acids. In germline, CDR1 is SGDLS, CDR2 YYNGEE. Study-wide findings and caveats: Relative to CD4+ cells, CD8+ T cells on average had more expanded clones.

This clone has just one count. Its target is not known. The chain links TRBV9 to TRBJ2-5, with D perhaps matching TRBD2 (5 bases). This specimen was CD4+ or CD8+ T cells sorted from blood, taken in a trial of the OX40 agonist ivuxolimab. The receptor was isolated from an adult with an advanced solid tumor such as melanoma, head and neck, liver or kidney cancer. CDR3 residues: CASSAGMGFETQYF. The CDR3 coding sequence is TGTGCCAGCAGCGCCGGGATGGGTTTTGAGACCCAGTACTTC.